This T cell receptor beta chain was sequenced during a study of T cell responses to AZD1222 COVID-19 vaccine (dated by TCRdb to the early 2020s). Regarding the study in general: A total of about 240 trial participants underwent TCR sequencing, of whom about 210 received two doses of AZD1222 and some 25 received two doses of the MenACWY control vaccine. Trial participants were enrolled by age into subgroups of 18-55, 56-69 and 70-plus years, and around 150, 29 and 61 TCR-sequenced participants, respectively, were included in these subgroups.

V lost 0 bases and J lost 2 bases, and the count of bases not matched to a germline gene is 6. According to the germline V gene (reference sequence), CDR1 reads MNHEY and CDR2 reads SMNVEV. The CDR3 covers 17 residues, taking in both the cysteine and the phenylalanine. CDR3 DNA is the only sequence kept; it has 51 bases, read in frame from the first base. Per the publication, the time point label means: about 28 days (+/-7) after the second vaccine dose. The label giving this sample's treatment or condition can be read as: meningococcal conjugate vaccine given as trial control. Vaccinee samples were obtained from the UK trials COV001 and COV002, which included a single-blind randomized controlled phase 2/3 trial of AZD1222 (ChAdOx1 nCoV-19) in healthy adults. For TCRbeta chain sequencing, PBMC samples from trial participants were taken at day 0 and at day 28 after the second dose. Worth noting for this clone: The antigen this receptor binds is unknown. There are no base qualities to consult, and no much larger clone falls within one base.

The CDR3 regions of human TCRbeta chains were analyzed by immunosequencing. Per the original workflow: Repertoire TCRs were checked for matches against a reference library of SARS-CoV-2-specific TCRs that had been generated using the MIRA antigen-specificity platform. Breadth was defined as the fraction of unique TCRs that were SARS-CoV-2-associated. Depth was defined as the fraction of total T cells that were SARS-CoV-2-associated. Using the MIRA data, each spike-specific TCR was mapped to the spike region that the TCR reacts to and placed in a CD4 or CD8 class. Log10-transformed breadth and depth values were compared by one-way ANOVA with Sidak's multiple comparisons tests. Sourced from immuneACCESS, this table was stored by TCRdb with only in-frame sequences that have V and J called. A share of the clones is absent; for the studies checked, an unresolved V gene accounts for under half, and the remainder has no known explanation. Clone size and the V and J calls come from that table; the DNA yielded D and trimming. The sample table lists 200,000 to 250,000 clones, approximately 94% of them with a count of one. Approximately 1.5% of the sample is taken by the ten largest.

Beyond this particular receptor, the publication reports: The vaccine-associated CD4 TCRs covered the entire spike protein, and the dominant responses fell in regions 160-218 and 743-854. In the small 56-69-year group, the increase in depth fell short of significance, most likely because of low power. Nearly half of unique spike-specific TCRs reportedly recognized epitopes outside regions mutated in the B.1.351 and B.1.1.7 variants. After two AZD1222 doses, both the breadth and the depth of spike-specific TCRs were significantly higher than at day 0 and than in MenACWY recipients. Participants were mostly white British and included more females than males, and it was suggested by the authors that clonal diversity may have been underestimated. No day 14 peak-response samples were available, so repertoires were characterized only after the peak T cell response. Conclusions about previously exposed vaccinees were limited because only six AZD1222 recipients were SARS-CoV-2 seropositive at baseline.

The chain employs TRBV27 and TRBJ2-7; the junction holds 11 bases that match TRBD2. The source is an adult who received the MenACWY meningococcal vaccine as a control. The source was peripheral blood, collected 28 days after the second dose of the MenACWY control vaccine. The nucleotide sequence reads TGTGCCAGCAGTTTATCGGGGACTAGCGGACTTCCCTACGAGCAGTACTTC. Its coded protein is CASSLSGTSGLPYEQYF.